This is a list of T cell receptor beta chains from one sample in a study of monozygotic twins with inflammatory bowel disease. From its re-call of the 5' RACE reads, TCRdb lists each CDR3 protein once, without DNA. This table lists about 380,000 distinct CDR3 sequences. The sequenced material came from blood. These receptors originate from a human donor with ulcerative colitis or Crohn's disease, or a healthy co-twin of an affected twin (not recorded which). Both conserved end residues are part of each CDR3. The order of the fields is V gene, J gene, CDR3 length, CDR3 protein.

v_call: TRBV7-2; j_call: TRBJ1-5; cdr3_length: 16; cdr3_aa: CASSSGTGVGNQPQHF
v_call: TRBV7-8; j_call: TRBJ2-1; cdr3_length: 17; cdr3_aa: CASSLAGPGPAVGTQFF
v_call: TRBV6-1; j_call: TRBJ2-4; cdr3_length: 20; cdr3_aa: CASSEEIVRGSGAAKNIQYF
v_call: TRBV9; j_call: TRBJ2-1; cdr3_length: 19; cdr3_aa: CASRERPGLLSPSYNEQFF
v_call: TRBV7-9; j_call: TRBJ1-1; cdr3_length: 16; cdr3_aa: CASSFQSRIPNTEAFF
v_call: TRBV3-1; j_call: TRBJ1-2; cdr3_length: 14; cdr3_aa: CASSQTARNYGYTF
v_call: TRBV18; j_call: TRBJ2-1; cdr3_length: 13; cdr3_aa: CASSPPMDSEQFF
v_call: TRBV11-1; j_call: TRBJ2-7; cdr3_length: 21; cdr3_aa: CASSLPNTGTGRLRSSYEQYF
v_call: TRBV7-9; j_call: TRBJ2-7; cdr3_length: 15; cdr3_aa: CASSLASGARYEQYF
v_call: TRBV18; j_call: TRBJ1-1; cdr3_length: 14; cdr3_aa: CASSPVSGGTEAFF
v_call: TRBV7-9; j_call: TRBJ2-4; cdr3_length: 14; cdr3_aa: CASSVGGSKNIQYF
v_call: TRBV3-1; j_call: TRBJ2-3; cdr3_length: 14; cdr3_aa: CASSPTTSTDTQYF
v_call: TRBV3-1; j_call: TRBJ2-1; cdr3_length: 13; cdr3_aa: CASSQLRANEQFF
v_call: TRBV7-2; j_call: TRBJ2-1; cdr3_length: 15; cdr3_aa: CASSPGQGRYNEQFF
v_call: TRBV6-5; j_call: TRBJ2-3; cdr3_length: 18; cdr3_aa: CASSYSSLVGLSTDTQYF
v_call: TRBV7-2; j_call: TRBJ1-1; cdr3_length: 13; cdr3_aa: CASSLGRGAEAFF
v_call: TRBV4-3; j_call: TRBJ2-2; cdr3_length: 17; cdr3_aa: CASSQDRGLAYTGELFF
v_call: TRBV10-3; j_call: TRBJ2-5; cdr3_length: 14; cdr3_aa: CAISVGGPEETQYF